This TCR beta chain was found in a study of T cells in Graves' hyperthyroidism and ophthalmopathy. Findings and caveats of the study: Patients with ophthalmopathy were separated from those with stable hyperthyroidism by a 13 V-J model.

The CDR3 regions of TCR beta were amplified from RNA transcripts. The HTBI primer set was used in a first-round RT-PCR of the TCR CDR3. TCRdb used MiXCR to reprocess the multiplex PCR reads, holding one entry per CDR3 protein. The sample contains just over 550,000 distinct CDR3 sequences, around 42% of which appear only once. V was cut by 4 bases and J by 4 bases, with 12 bases left in between. Germline loops: CDR1 SGHRS, CDR2 YFSETQ. The CDR3 totals 13 residues. With respect to this clonotype: Antigen specificity is unknown.

Specimen: peripheral blood or thyroid tissue (not recorded which). The gene calls are TRBV5-1 and TRBJ2-7; D unresolved. The sequence was collected from a woman between 18 and 29 years old with Graves' hyperthyroidism. In nucleotides, the CDR3 is TGCGCCAGCAGCGTACTTCTCCAATACGAGCAGTACTTC. It translates to CASSVLLQYEQYF.